The 16 T cell receptor beta chains below come from one sample, sequenced in a study of T cell responses to AZD1222 COVID-19 vaccine. This table comes from immunoSEQ multiplex PCR, and its TCRdb copy is limited to in-frame clones, with some not included. The top ten clones hold approximately 1.5% of a sample with about 140,000 clones, approximately 90% of them seen once. This specimen was peripheral blood, taken on day 0 of AZD1222 vaccination. The receptors derive from an adult in good health.

V usage is TRBV10-2 and J usage is TRBJ1-6, with D perhaps matching TRBD1 (5 bases). Germline values: CDR1 WSHSY, CDR2 SAAADI. The CDR3 runs 13 residues. The V end lost 6 bases, the J end lost 8 bases, and 11 bases lay between the germline ends. CDR3 DNA: TGCGCCAGCAGAAACAGGAAGGATTCACCCCTCCACTTT. Translating gives CASRNRKDSPLHF.

The genes are TRBV18 and TRBJ1-1, with D hard to call. Per germline, CDR1 KGHSH and CDR2 LQKENI. CDR3 length: 13 amino acids. V dropped 8 bases and J dropped 1 base, with 11 bases sitting between them. In DNA form, the CDR3 reads TGTGCCAGCGCCGATTCCCCGAACACTGAAGCTTTCTTT. This encodes CASADSPNTEAFF.

This clone came up once. This chain connects TRBV9 to TRBJ2-1, with 11 bases matching TRBD2. The CDR3 sequence is 16 residues long. J lost 3 bases, V lost 3 bases, and 5 bases had no gene match. CDR1 and CDR2 (germline): SGDLS, YYNGEE. CDR3 in DNA: TGTGCCAGCAGCGGGATACTAGCGGGAGACTACAATGAGCAGTTCTTC. Encoded protein: CASSGILAGDYNEQFF.

This clone was seen only once. This chain uses TRBV3-1 (or the pseudogene TRBV3-2) with TRBJ2-2, with TRBD2 identical over 9 bases. Germline CDR1 and CDR2: LGHDT and YNNKEL (reference sequence). V lost 0 bases to trimming and J lost 3 bases; unmatched junction nucleotides: 5. The CDR3 consists of 17 residues. CDR3 region: CASSQEGLAGHTGELFF. Here the CDR3 DNA reads TGTGCCAGCAGCCAAGAGGGGCTAGCGGGGCACACCGGGGAGCTGTTTTTT.

The sample holds a few counts of this clone. The chain couples TRBV10-3 to TRBJ1-2, with 10 bases that match TRBD1. Germline CDR1 reads ENHRY; CDR2 reads SYGVKD. The CDR3 contains 13 residues. After removal of 6 bases from V and 4 bases from J, the junction contained 2 bases not matched to a gene. The CDR3, as DNA: TGTGCCATCAGGGGACAGGGGACCTATGGCTACACCTTC. Its protein is CAIRGQGTYGYTF.

The chain uses TRBV9 and TRBJ1-1, with 7 bases aligning to TRBD1. This CDR3 has 13 amino acids. CDR1 and CDR2 (germline): SGDLS, YYNGEE. Trimming at V came to 5 bases and at J to 12 bases, leaving 13 bases not matched to a gene. CDR3 amino acids: CASRPGTDGTTFF. CDR3 DNA: TGTGCCAGCAGGCCGGGGACAGATGGTACAACTTTCTTT.

In DNA, the CDR3 is TGTGCCAGCAGTTTGACAGTTTCCTACGAGCAGTACTTC. It codes for CASSLTVSYEQYF. The rearrangement joins TRBV27 to TRBJ2-7; TRBD1 is a possible D gene (5 bases). The germline gives CDR1 MNHEY, CDR2 SMNVEV (reference sequence). The CDR3 is made up of 13 amino acids. Trimming shortened V by 3 bases and J by 1 base, and 7 bases separated the two germline ends.

The chain uses TRBV28 and TRBJ1-1, with 7 nucleotides matching TRBD1. The germline gives CDR1 MDHEN, CDR2 SYDVKM. V was clipped by 6 bases and J by 4 bases; unmatched bases: 5. CDR3 length equals 13 residues. The CDR3 sequence: CASRDRSFTEAFF. The CDR3, as DNA: TGTGCCAGCAGGGACAGGAGTTTCACTGAAGCTTTCTTT.

The rearrangement joins TRBV11-1 to TRBJ2-1, with 9 bases lining up with TRBD2. V trimming: 2 bases; J trimming: 4 bases; junction bases outside the gene matches: 6. Germline CDR1 is SGHAT and CDR2 is FQDESV (reference sequence). The CDR3 totals 16 residues. DNA for the CDR3: TGTGCCAGCAGCTTACTCGCGGGGGGGCCGTACAATGAGCAGTTCTTC. It encodes CASSLLAGGPYNEQFF.

The J gene is TRBJ1-1, the V gene TRBV19; no firm D call. Per the germline V gene, CDR1 is LNHDA and CDR2 is SQIVND (reference sequence). This CDR3 is built from 15 residues. Trimming removed 5 bases from V and 1 base from J, with 14 bases in between. In nucleotides, the CDR3 is TGTGCCAGTAGTCTCTCTTTGGGTTGGAACACTGAAGCTTTCTTT. As protein: CASSLSLGWNTEAFF.

This clone was found a few times. The chain links TRBV5-4 to TRBJ1-1; possibly TRBD1 for D (6 bases). The germline CDR1 and CDR2 sequences are SGHNT and YYREEE (reference sequence). The length of the CDR3 is 15 residues. Trimming took off 2 bases at V and 3 bases at J, with 14 bases between the two ends. CDR3 loop: CASSFSTGADTEAFF. DNA for the CDR3: TGTGCCAGCAGCTTCTCCACGGGGGCGGACACTGAAGCTTTCTTT.

V and J are TRBV27 and TRBJ1-1, with D uncertain. The V gene lost 4 bases and the J gene lost 3 bases, with 12 bases spanning the gap. In germline, CDR1 is MNHEY, CDR2 SMNVEV (reference sequence). This CDR3 spans 14 amino acids. Here the CDR3 DNA reads TGTGCCAGCAGTTCACGGGGTTTGTACACTGAAGCTTTCTTT. It specifies CASSSRGLYTEAFF.

The chain employs TRBV10-3 and TRBJ1-1, with D possibly matching TRBD1 (6 bases). Germline V CDR1 and CDR2: ENHRY, SYGVKD. The V gene lost 0 bases and the J gene lost 5 bases, with 16 bases spanning the gap. This CDR3 region has 16 residues. The CDR3 DNA is TGTGCCATCAGTGAGTCGACTCGGGGGGCTGGAACTGAAGCTTTCTTT. Translating it yields CAISESTRGAGTEAFF.

This rearrangement joins TRBV3-1 (or the pseudogene TRBV3-2) to TRBJ1-2; tentatively, D is TRBD1 (5 bases). The ends were cut back, 6 bases at V and 10 bases at J, with 12 bases in the middle. The CDR3 totals 11 residues. The germline V gene has CDR1 LGHDT and CDR2 YNNKEL (reference sequence). CDR3 region: CASSRDSHYTF. The CDR3 coding sequence is TGTGCCAGCAGTCGGGACTCCCACTACACCTTC.

This rearrangement joins TRBV29-1 to TRBJ1-2; D gene uncertain. The CDR3 runs 10 residues. Germline assignment: CDR1 SQVTM and CDR2 ANQGSEA. The V and J ends lost 7 bases and 5 bases respectively, with 8 bases between them. The CDR3 DNA follows: TGCAGCGCCGAGGGTTATGGCTACACCTTC. This gives the protein CSAEGYGYTF.

J is TRBJ1-1 and V is TRBV7-2; D is unclear. The V end lost 3 bases, the J end lost 2 bases, and 4 bases lay between the germline ends. The length of the CDR3 is 12 residues. Germline V gene lookup returns CDR1 SGHTA and CDR2 FQGNSA. Here the CDR3 reads CASSFYNTEAFF. CDR3 nucleotide sequence: TGTGCCAGCAGCTTTTATAACACTGAAGCTTTCTTT.